The 20 T cell receptor beta chains reported below all come from one sample, sequenced in a study of PD-1 blockade in classical Hodgkin lymphoma (dated by TCRdb to between 2020 and 2021). The receptor library was made with the immunoSEQ multiplex PCR assay. Imported from immuneACCESS, the table was reduced by TCRdb to in-frame sequences with V and J called. These copies leave out some clones; in studies compared against another copy, an unresolved V gene accounts for under half, and the cause of the remainder is not known. The sample records nearly 25,000 clones, about 86% of which are singletons. The top ten constitute around a fifth of the sample. Explained via the paper, the time point label denotes: cycle 2 day 1 (C2D1) of nivolumab. Relapse after autologous stem cell transplantation had occurred in all trial patients, and cohorts A, B and C were distinguished by prior brentuximab vedotin exposure.

The sequences come from peripheral blood mononuclear cells (PBMCs), collected before the second cycle of nivolumab. The receptors shown here come from a human donor with classical Hodgkin lymphoma.

This chain uses TRBV30 with TRBJ2-5; D unresolved. The end of the DNA fits TRBJ2-7 better, so the J call may be wrong. The germline V gene encodes CDR1 GTSNPN and CDR2 SVGIG (reference sequence). The CDR3 length is 11 residues. CDR3 sequence reads: CAWSEPYEQYF. CDR3 nucleotide sequence: TGTGCCTGGAGTGAACCCTACGAGCAGTACTTC.

The CDR3 DNA is TGTGCCAGCGCCAAGGGGGACACTTACACCGGGGAGCTGTTTTTT. Translated: CASAKGDTYTGELFF. The chain carries TRBV11-2 and TRBJ2-2, with D possibly matching TRBD1 (6 bases). Germline CDR1 SGHAT, CDR2 FQNNGV. Trimming pared 8 bases from V and 3 bases from J, leaving 16 bases between. The CDR3 has 15 residues.

The chain has TRBV19 and TRBJ2-7; 9 bases line up with TRBD2. The CDR3 consists of 14 residues. Germline V lookup: CDR1 LNHDA, CDR2 SQIVND (reference sequence). The V segment lost 5 bases and the J segment 4 bases; nucleotides outside the gene matches: 6. CDR3 DNA: TGTGCCAGTAGTCCGGCGGGAGGGGGGTACGAGCAGTACTTC. Translation: CASSPAGGGYEQYF.

This clone was found a few times. This chain connects TRBV18 to TRBJ1-5, with D tentatively TRBD1 (6 bases). The CDR3 is 15 amino acids. From germline, CDR1 is KGHSH and CDR2 LQKENI. V lost 2 bases to trimming and J lost 4 bases, with 12 bases between them. For the CDR3, the DNA is TGTGCCAGCTCACCATTTAACCAGGGGAATCAGCCCCAGCATTTT. As protein: CASSPFNQGNQPQHF. The full variable domain, in which reference TRBV18 and TRBJ1-5 provide the parts outside the CDR3, is NAGVMQNPRHLVRRRGQEARLRCSPMKGHSHVYWYRQLPEEGLKFMVYLQKENIIDESGMPKERFSAEFPKEGPSILRIQQVVRGDSAAYFCASSPFNQGNQPQHFGDGTRLSIL.

The gene calls are TRBV7-9 and TRBJ1-3; D uncertain. V was shortened by 3 bases and J by 3 bases, with 12 bases between the two germline ends. Per the germline V gene, CDR1 is SEHNR and CDR2 is FQNEAQ (reference sequence). This CDR3 has 15 residues. DNA of the CDR3: TGTGCCAGCAGCTTTGTGCGAGAGAGTGGAAACACCATATATTTT. As protein: CASSFVRESGNTIYF.

This chain uses TRBV6-5 with TRBJ1-2, with 8 bases matching TRBD1. Unmatched junction bases numbered 2, after V lost 0 bases and J lost 2 bases. This CDR3 is built from 15 residues. Germline CDR1 and CDR2: MNHEY and SVGAGI. The DNA for the CDR3 is TGTGCCAGCAGTTACTCGCAGGGGGCGAACTATGGCTACACCTTC. The encoded protein is CASSYSQGANYGYTF.

V and J are TRBV9 and TRBJ1-2; no clear D. V lost 2 bases and J lost 4, with 15 bases in between. Germline V lookup: CDR1 SGDLS, CDR2 YYNGEE. The CDR3 loop spans 15 amino acids. The CDR3: CASSVGSKPGYGYTF. DNA of the CDR3: TGTGCCAGCAGCGTTGGGTCAAAACCTGGCTATGGCTACACCTTC.

This clone appeared a single time. The V and J genes are TRBV2 and TRBJ2-7, with D hard to call. There are 12 residues in the CDR3. V was pared by 4 bases and J by 0 bases, with 4 bases between. Germline-derived CDR1 and CDR2 are SNHLY and FYNNEI. CDR3 region: CASSVFSYEQYF. The CDR3, as DNA: TGTGCCAGCAGTGTTTTCTCCTACGAGCAGTACTTC.

This clone appeared once. The chain is built from TRBV15 and TRBJ2-2; TRBD2 matches at 8 bases. Germline CDR1 is LNHNV and CDR2 is YYDKDF (reference sequence). V shed 4 bases, J shed 0 bases, and the junction held 16 bases outside the gene matches. This CDR3 contains 20 residues. CDR3 protein: CATSKRRASGRYTNTGELFF. The CDR3 DNA is TGTGCCACCAGCAAGAGGAGGGCTAGCGGGCGCTACACGAACACCGGGGAGCTGTTTTTT.

This clone was found once. The chain employs TRBV11-2 and TRBJ2-5; no clear D gene. Trimming pared 3 bases from V and 5 bases from J, leaving 7 bases between. Germline CDR1 reads SGHAT; CDR2 reads FQNNGV. The CDR3 covers 12 residues. The CDR3 region is CASSFGVETQYF. The CDR3 nucleotides are TGTGCCAGCAGCTTTGGGGTTGAGACCCAGTACTTC.

This clone was seen once. This chain uses TRBV19 with TRBJ1-2, with 9 bases identical to TRBD1. The germline V gene encodes CDR1 LNHDA and CDR2 SQIVND (reference sequence). The CDR3 has 15 residues. Unmatched junction bases numbered 8, after V lost 3 bases and J lost 6 bases. The CDR3 DNA is TGTGCCAGTAGTATGAATAACAGGGGGCTGAATGGCTACACCTTC. As protein: CASSMNNRGLNGYTF.

CDR3 sequence: CAINHRGGNNEQFF. Written as DNA, the CDR3 is TGTGCCATCAATCATCGGGGGGGCAACAATGAGCAGTTCTTC. The chain recombines TRBV10-3 with TRBJ2-1, with 8 bases that match TRBD2. Germline lookup yields CDR1 ENHRY and CDR2 SYGVKD. The CDR3 spans 14 residues. V lost 7 bases to trimming and J lost 5 bases; unmatched junction nucleotides: 7.

This clone was observed a handful of times. The junction departs from the called germline gene at one end, perhaps through a read error. V gene TRBV19 combines with J gene TRBJ1-1; D is possibly TRBD1 (6 bases). CDR1 is LNHDA, CDR2 SQIVND, per germline (reference sequence). The CDR3 has 18 residues. The CDR3 loop reads CASSLDGSRGVRNTEAFF. In DNA, the CDR3 is TGTGCCAGTAGTCTAGATGGCTCAAGGGGGGTAAGGAACACTGAAGCTTTCTTT.

V is TRBV25-1 and J is TRBJ2-6; D possibly corresponds to TRBD1 (5 bases). V was trimmed by 2 bases and J by 2 bases, leaving 16 bases between them. This CDR3 is built from 18 residues. Per germline, CDR1 MGHDK and CDR2 SYGVNS. CDR3 region: CASSEPPGLGAGANVLTF. As DNA, the CDR3 is TGTGCCAGCAGTGAACCACCAGGGTTAGGAGCTGGGGCCAACGTCCTGACTTTC.

This clone has only a few counts. The rearrangement joins TRBV25-1 to TRBJ1-5; 10 positions agree with TRBD1. J lost 5 bases, V lost 7 bases, and 2 bases had no gene match. This CDR3 region has 13 residues. CDR1 is MGHDK, CDR2 SYGVNS, per germline. CDR3 in amino acids: CASTGTGDQPQHF. Here the CDR3 DNA reads TGTGCCAGCACCGGGACAGGGGATCAGCCCCAGCATTTT.

There are a few counts of this clone. This rearrangement joins TRBV2 to TRBJ2-3; D is undetermined. Germline V gene sequence: CDR1 SNHLY, CDR2 FYNNEI. The CDR3 runs to 16 residues. V lost 6 bases, J lost 3 bases, and 19 bases lay in between. In DNA, the CDR3 is TGTGCCAGCAGCGATATTAGTCCAGGATATACAGATACGCAGTATTTT. Its protein product is CASSDISPGYTDTQYF.

The V call is TRBV18, the J call TRBJ2-2; D not certain. V lost 8 bases and J lost 0, with 13 bases in between. CDR1 and CDR2 (germline): KGHSH, LQKENI. This CDR3 region has 15 residues. CDR3 amino acids: CASGPTDANTGELFF. CDR3 in DNA: TGTGCCAGCGGACCGACGGACGCGAACACCGGGGAGCTGTTTTTT.

The V call is TRBV29-1, the J call TRBJ2-5; TRBD1 aligns across 11 bases. The germline CDR1 and CDR2 sequences are SQVTM and ANQGSEA. This CDR3 comprises 14 residues. V was pared by 7 bases and J by 4 bases, with 8 bases of the junction left unmatched. The CDR3 loop is CSARPDRGRETQYF. DNA for the CDR3: TGCAGCGCCCGCCCGGACAGGGGGCGAGAGACCCAGTACTTC.

The chain uses TRBV23-1 and TRBJ2-1; 8 bases line up with TRBD2. TRBV23-1 is flagged as an ORF with uncertain function. The CDR3 covers 21 residues. The junction had 28 bases not matched to a gene; V was cut back by 0 bases and J by 12 bases. The CDR3 coding sequence is TGCGCCAGCAGTCAATCGGGGATTGCTCGGGTTGCGGGACTAGGCCTAATGGGGCAGTTCTTC. Protein: CASSQSGIARVAGLGLMGQFF.

This clone was seen only a few times. V usage is TRBV7-3 and J usage is TRBJ2-3, with TRBD1 matching over 9 bases. The ends lost 0 bases at V and 2 bases at J; junction bases unmatched: 3. The CDR3 is 16 amino acids. The germline V gene has CDR1 SGHTA and CDR2 FQGTGA. The CDR3 reads CASSLTGTGYTDTQYF. DNA of the CDR3: TGTGCCAGCAGCTTAACCGGGACAGGGTACACAGATACGCAGTATTTT.